Included here is one T cell receptor beta chain sequence, with context. Its antigen is not yet known. Nothing much larger sits one base from this clone, and base qualities are not available. This sample was taken from a study of shared clonotypes between healthy human individuals (TCRdb year 2020). A note on the overall study: Two women and a few men aged 18 to 49 years were included in the cohort. Per donor, three plates each were used for CD4 naive and CD4 memory, two for CD8 naive, and one for CD8 memory. To estimate repertoire size and how much clonotype sharing occurs between individuals, the study deeply sequenced the blood TCR repertoires of several healthy adults. Different laboratories and diverse techniques were used to prepare libraries and sequence TCR repertoires, to increase sequencing depth and limit assay-specific biases. Leukapheresis yielded between about 0.8 and 9.5 billion PBMCs per donor. Overall study results and their limits: Pairwise subsampling led to the expectation that sequencing depth would affect the degree of clonotype sharing among donors. Across a few donors, around 5.4% of naive CD4, 3% to 4% of naive CD8, approximately 2.5% of memory CD4, and approximately 0.4% of memory CD8 clonotypes were shared. Naive subsets generally had larger estimated clonotype richness than memory subsets did. Because the study included only a small number of donors, the genetic and exposure-history diversity represented was limited. Even with the large sequencing depth, rarefaction of the sorted-subset datasets indicated that sequencing was incomplete. Compared with non-shared clonotypes, clonotypes shared by all four sorted-subset donors had higher generation probabilities. Only blood was sampled, and tissue TCR repertoires likely differ from those in blood.

Using the deep immunoSEQ assay, TCR CDR3 regions were amplified from genomic DNA by multiplex PCR. For each cell subset, the extracted genomic DNA was distributed evenly across all wells of several immunoSEQ 96-well plates, and each plate served as one replicate. For sorted subsets, approximately 190 ng of genomic DNA, equivalent to about 30,000 T cell genomes, went into each replicate PCR. Purified libraries were measured with a Qubit 3.0 fluorometer, size-checked on a Bioanalyzer 2100, and measured again with the KAPA Library Quantification kit. Each immunoSEQ 96-well plate was sequenced on its own single-read 150-cycle Illumina NextSeq 550 flow cell. For the original study's pipeline: Because the immunoSEQ output included only junctional sequences and no quality scores, the filtering could not be the same as the filtering used for full-length reads. Sequences were annotated with PyIR, a Python wrapper for IgBLAST v1.9, using IMGT germline references to assign V/J genes and CDR3. Reads with weak V/J assignments (E-value above 1e-6), missing CDR3, stop codons, out-of-frame junctions, or ambiguous translated residues were removed. V3J clonotypes were defined as sequences sharing the same inferred V gene, J gene, and CDR3 amino acid sequence. Percentage overlap between repertoires was computed as shared unique clonotypes divided by the size of the smaller repertoire. Three approaches were used to assess repertoire richness: RTK rarefaction, the Chao1 estimator, and Recon v2.1 estimates of unobserved clonotypes. For all TCRbeta clonotypes obtained by the gDNA method from four donors, generation probabilities were computed with OLGA. TCRdb carries this immuneACCESS record with in-frame sequences only. Its versions omit some clonotypes, under half of them owing to an unresolved V gene in the studies checked, with the rest unexplained. D and trimming were read from the DNA, whereas the V and J calls and clone size are those reported in that table. The sample records about 190,000 clones, approximately 61% of which are singletons. The top ten constitute less than 11% of the sample.

Healthy HIV-negative adults with no recently reported acute infections or vaccinations were included as donors. Only Caucasian adults living in Nashville, Tennessee, USA were represented among the donors. CD4+ T cells were enriched through magnetic negative selection, after which naive cells were positively selected on CD45RA and the remaining negative fraction served as the memory subset. After blood collection by leukapheresis, PBMCs were isolated using Ficoll-Histopaque density gradient centrifugation and then cryopreserved in the vapor phase of liquid nitrogen. Analytical flow cytometry was used to check the purity and quantity of each magnetically sorted T cell population. Genomic DNA was isolated from every sorted fraction and measured by UV absorbance on a Nanodrop 2000c. For CDR1 and CDR2, the germline V gene lists MGHDK and SYGVNS. The CDR3 runs 13 amino acids, cysteine and phenylalanine included. Only the CDR3 part of the read is kept: 39 bases, read in frame from the first base. The junction carries 9 bases between V and J, which are trimmed by 2 bases and 4 bases respectively.

The sequence joins TRBV25-1 to TRBJ2-7, with the D segment identity uncertain. Sequenced: memory CD4+ T cells sorted from blood. The sample's cell subset or site label is to be understood as: CD45RA-negative fraction. This receptor was obtained from a man aged 25-40 years in good health. The CDR3 amino acid sequence is: CASSELTLYEQYF. The DNA is as follows: TGTGCCAGCAGTGAACTCACTCTGTACGAGCAGTACTTC.